This TCR beta chain was captured in a study of regulatory T cells in long-lasting Graves disease. Time point given: newly diagnosed GD, antithyroid drugs for less than 3 months. Following extraction of RNA from PBMCs, that RNA was used to make the TCR library. Building the TCR beta libraries relied on iRepertoire HTBI primers, and CDR3 regions underwent Arm-PCR. TCRdb passed the multiplex PCR reads through MiXCR, listing each CDR3 protein once. Of 400,000 to 550,000 distinct CDR3 sequences listed, around 17% are singletons. The CDR3 is 15 amino acids. The germline gives CDR1 LNHNV, CDR2 YYDKDF (reference sequence). The germline V and J ends were trimmed by 6 bases and 2 bases, with 17 bases remaining between them. These records were also assigned to another study, of T cells in Graves' hyperthyroidism and ophthalmopathy. That study reports: A 13 V-J model separated ophthalmopathy from stable hyperthyroidism.

V and J are TRBV15 and TRBJ2-7; D possibly corresponds to TRBD2 (6 bases). The source was peripheral blood mononuclear cells (PBMCs), collected at new diagnosis, from a patient treated with antithyroid drugs. The TCR originated in a woman younger than 45 with Graves disease. CDR3 DNA: TGTGCCACCAGGGAGGGTCAGGCGTGGGCCTACGAGCAGTACTTC. It codes for CATREGQAWAYEQYF.